This T cell receptor (beta chain) originates from a study of CD8 T cells in ankylosing spondylitis. Ten or more counts support this clonotype. Its antigen is unidentified. TCR beta libraries were made by quantitative 5'-RACE with molecular barcodes. TCRdb called the 5' RACE reads again in MiXCR, with one record for every CDR3 protein. The table includes 200,000 to 300,000 distinct CDR3 sequences, roughly 8.6% detected once. Overall study findings and caveats: Blood of patients with ankylosing spondylitis appeared to be characterized by a TCR beta motif of several highly homologous variants. It was reported that disease-linked clones were significantly enriched in matched ankylosing spondylitis synovial fluid. Previous work reported some of these motif variants in the synovial fluid and blood of reactive arthritis.

Germline V gene lookup returns CDR1 SGHTA and CDR2 FQGNSA. The CDR3 has 13 amino acids. With V trimmed by 5 bases and J by 4 bases, 1 base remained unmatched. The sample was blood, either unsorted or a sorted T cell fraction (not recorded which). J is TRBJ1-2 and V is TRBV7-2; TRBD1 aligns across 10 bases. The receptor was isolated from a male donor with ankylosing spondylitis or in good health (not recorded which). The CDR3 DNA sequence: TGTGCCAGCAGCCGGGACAGGGGCTATGGCTACACCTTC. Its protein is CASSRDRGYGYTF.